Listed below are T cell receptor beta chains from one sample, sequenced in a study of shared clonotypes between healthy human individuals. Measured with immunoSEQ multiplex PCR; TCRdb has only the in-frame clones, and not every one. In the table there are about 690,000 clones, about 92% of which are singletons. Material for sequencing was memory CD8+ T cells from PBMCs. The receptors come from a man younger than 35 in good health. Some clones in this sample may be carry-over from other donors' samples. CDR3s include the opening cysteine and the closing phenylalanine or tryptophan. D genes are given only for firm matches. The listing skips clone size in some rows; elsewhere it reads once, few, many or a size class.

TGTGCCAGCAGCCCTGATTTTCGCGCCAAAAACATTCAGTACTTC	CASSPDFRAKNIQYF	TRBJ2-4	TRBV7-9	NA	NA
TGCAGCGTCGTACTGGGCAACACCGGGGAGCTGTTTTTT	CSVVLGNTGELFF	TRBJ2-2	TRBV29-1	NA	NA
TGTGCCAGCAGCTTAGCCCGGGACCAGTTCTTC	CASSLARDQFF	TRBJ2-1	TRBV11-2	NA	NA
TGTGCCAGCAGGTTGATCCGGGACAGGGGATACCACGAGCAGTACTTC	CASRLIRDRGYHEQYF	TRBJ2-7	TRBV28	TRBD1	NA
TGTGCCAGCAGCTTACGGGACAGCTCTGGAAACACCATATATTTT	CASSLRDSSGNTIYF	TRBJ1-3	TRBV13	TRBD1	NA
TGTGCCAGCAGTTACTCGGGACAGGGATCTCAGTACTTC	CASSYSGQGSQYF	TRBJ2-4	TRBV6-6	TRBD1	once
TGTGCCAGCAGTTTATATCGCCAGGGGAACGACGAGCAGTACTTC	CASSLYRQGNDEQYF	TRBJ2-7	TRBV27	NA	once
TGTGCCAGCAGCGGATACAGGGGCGCTGGCTACGAGCAGTACTTC	CASSGYRGAGYEQYF	TRBJ2-7	TRBV7-9	TRBD1	NA
TGTGCCAGCAGTGATCTTTGGGCGAATTCACCCCTCCACTTT	CASSDLWANSPLHF	TRBJ1-6	TRBV6-5	NA	NA
TGCGCCAGCAGCCAAGGACAGGGGCAAGAACCCCAGCATTTT	CASSQGQGQEPQHF	TRBJ1-5	TRBV4-1	TRBD1	few
TGTGCCAGCAGCCTGGAGAGCGGAGGGGCCTCCTACGAGCAGTACTTC	CASSLESGGASYEQYF	TRBJ2-7	TRBV4-2	NA	NA
TGTGCCAGTAGAGGTAAGGCGGGCGGGTCCTACAATGAGCAGTTCTTC	CASRGKAGGSYNEQFF	TRBJ2-1	TRBV19	NA	NA
TGTGCCAGCAGACCGGGGACTAGCGGGATTCCGTCCTCCGAGACCCAGTACTTC	CASRPGTSGIPSSETQYF	TRBJ2-5	TRBV7-8	TRBD2	NA
TGTGCCAGCAGCCCCAGGGACTTATCTGGAAACACCATATATTTT	CASSPRDLSGNTIYF	TRBJ1-3	TRBV7-6	NA	NA
TGTGCCAGCAGCCAGAATACAGTGAACACTGAAGCTTTCTTT	CASSQNTVNTEAFF	TRBJ1-1	TRBV27	NA	once
TGTGCCAGCAGCTTAGATAGAACTAGCGGGGTCTACAATGAGCAGTTCTTC	CASSLDRTSGVYNEQFF	TRBJ2-1	TRBV7-9	TRBD2	NA
TGTGCCACCAGCAGAGGCGGACTAGCGGTATTCACAGATACGCAGTATTTT	CATSRGGLAVFTDTQYF	TRBJ2-3	TRBV15	TRBD2	NA
TGTGCCAGCAGGCCCGGACAATCCTACGAGCAGTACTTC	CASRPGQSYEQYF	TRBJ2-7	TRBV6-5	NA	few
TGTGCCAGCAGCGTAGGGGACAGACGATATGGCTACACCTTC	CASSVGDRRYGYTF	TRBJ1-2	TRBV9	TRBD1	NA
TGTGCCAGCAGAGCCGATGTTGGACTACCGAGCAATCAGCCCCAGCATTTT	CASRADVGLPSNQPQHF	TRBJ1-5	TRBV28	NA	NA
TGTGCCAGCAGAATAAGCCCCTCCTACAATGAGCAGTTCTTC	CASRISPSYNEQFF	TRBJ2-1	TRBV28	NA	once
TGTGCCAGCAGCTTGCTTAGCGGGAGAGTTTATGAGCAGTTCTTC	CASSLLSGRVYEQFF	TRBJ2-1	TRBV5-5	TRBD2	NA
TGCGCCAGCAGCCAAGTGACTAGCCCTTACAATGAGCAGTTCTTC	CASSQVTSPYNEQFF	TRBJ2-1	TRBV4-1	TRBD2	NA